These 30 T cell receptor beta chains were sequenced from one sample in a study of T-cell memory formation after mild COVID-19. TCRdb passed the 5' RACE reads through MiXCR, listing each CDR3 protein once. The sample consists of 450,000 or so distinct CDR3 sequences, roughly 23% of them appearing once. Input material: PBMCs or a T cell subset sorted from them (not recorded which). Every receptor here comes from an adult woman who had mild COVID-19 (a few samples of this study predate the infection). Cell type and time point are not known.

This clonotype occurred a few times. The chain's CDR3 is CASKVTGVLSPLHF. The CDR3 nucleotides are TGCGCCAGCAAAGTGACAGGGGTACTTTCACCCCTCCACTTT. This sequence joins TRBV5-1 and TRBJ1-6, with TRBD1 matching over 8 bases. CDR1 is SGHRS, CDR2 YFSETQ, per germline. With 6 bases clipped from V and 9 bases from J, the junction kept 8 bases outside the gene matches. The CDR3 extends over 14 amino acids.

This chain joins TRBV3-1 and TRBJ1-5, with 8 bases matching TRBD1. Germline values: CDR1 LGHDT, CDR2 YNNKEL (reference sequence). The CDR3 totals 15 residues. After removal of 4 bases from V and 6 bases from J, the junction contained 8 bases not matched to a gene. In DNA, the CDR3 is TGTGCCAGCAGCCTCGACAGGGGAGAGAGTCAGCCCCAGCATTTT. Translated, it gives CASSLDRGESQPQHF.

The V gene is TRBV9, the J gene TRBJ2-7; D is possibly TRBD1 (5 bases). CDR1 and CDR2 from the germline V gene are SGDLS and YYNGEE. The CDR3 sequence is 13 residues long. Trimming cost V 0 bases and J 6 bases, with 10 bases left between them. This chain's CDR3 is CASSVDWGFEQYF. The DNA of the CDR3 is TGTGCCAGCAGCGTAGACTGGGGCTTCGAGCAGTACTTC.

This chain links TRBV7-9 with TRBJ2-2; TRBD2 might be the D (6 bases). The CDR3 is made up of 15 amino acids. The V end lost 6 bases, the J end lost 2 bases, and 13 bases lay between the germline ends. Germline V CDR1 and CDR2: SEHNR, FQNEAQ (reference sequence). CDR3: CASSGRLDNTGELFF. The CDR3 region has the DNA TGTGCCAGCAGTGGTAGACTAGATAACACCGGGGAGCTGTTTTTT. Full variable domain (outside the CDR3, taken from reference TRBV7-9 and TRBJ2-2): DTGVSQNPRHKITKRGQNVTFRCDPISEHNRLYWYRQTLGQGPEFLTYFQNEAQLEKSRLLSDRFSAERPKGSFSTLEIQRTEQGDSAMYLCASSGRLDNTGELFFGEGSRLTVL.

This chain connects TRBV11-2 to TRBJ2-1; D may correspond to TRBD1 or TRBD2 (5 bases each). The CDR3 consists of 17 residues. CDR1 is SGHAT, CDR2 FQNNGV, per germline. The germline V and J ends were trimmed by 1 base and 7 bases, with 20 bases remaining between them. CDR3 region: CASSLGRRPGLKNEQFF. The CDR3 DNA reads as TGTGCCAGCAGCTTAGGTCGACGGCCGGGGCTGAAGAATGAGCAGTTCTTC.

The chain is built from TRBV20-1 and TRBJ2-1; no firm D call. The germline gives CDR1 DFQATT, CDR2 SNEGSKA (reference sequence). Between the trimmed V and J ends, which lost 0 bases and 3 bases, there was a span of 6 bases. The CDR3 runs 13 residues. DNA for the CDR3: TGCAGTGCTAGAGATAGGGACTACAATGAGCAGTTCTTC. Protein product: CSARDRDYNEQFF.

This chain joins TRBV7-8 and TRBJ2-3; tentatively, D is TRBD2 (6 bases). V gave up 2 bases and J gave up 6 bases, with 18 bases separating them. The germline gives CDR1 SGHVS, CDR2 FQNEAQ. The length of the CDR3 is 16 residues. The DNA for the CDR3 is TGTGCCAGCAGCTTATCGCTGGACGGCGGGGCGGATACGCAGTATTTT. Residues: CASSLSLDGGADTQYF.

This clonotype was seen only a few times. The chain uses TRBV12-3 or TRBV12-4 and TRBJ1-5; TRBD1 is a possible D gene (6 bases). There are 16 residues in the CDR3. The V end was cut by 1 base, the J end by 5 bases, with 15 bases between. The CDR3 region is CASSLGGAQLDQPQHF. The CDR3 DNA is TGTGCCAGCAGTTTAGGGGGGGCCCAGCTCGATCAGCCCCAGCATTTT.

The chain has TRBV10-3 and TRBJ1-1; D gene uncertain. V shed 11 bases and J shed 11 bases, with 21 bases lying between them. This CDR3 spans 12 amino acids. Germline CDR1 and CDR2: ENHRY and SYGVKD. DNA of the CDR3: TGTGCCGCCCATAGCGACCAGACCACGGCTTTCTTT. It codes for CAAHSDQTTAFF.

The rearrangement links TRBV20-1 to TRBJ2-1; D gene uncertain. The germline V gene has CDR1 DFQATT and CDR2 SNEGSKA (reference sequence). Trimming took 0 bases from V and 6 from J, leaving 3 bases between them. The CDR3 has 11 amino acids. DNA of the CDR3: TGCAGTGCTAGAGATCCCAATGAGCAGTTCTTC. Its translation: CSARDPNEQFF.

This clonotype was detected a few times. CDR3 region: CATSLRASGSTDTQYF. The CDR3 bases are TGTGCCACCAGCCTGCGGGCTAGCGGGAGCACAGATACGCAGTATTTT. The chain couples TRBV15 to TRBJ2-3; 8 nucleotides line up with TRBD2. V lost 5 bases to trimming and J lost 0 bases; unmatched junction nucleotides: 7. CDR3 size: 16 residues. CDR1 LNHNV and CDR2 YYDKDF come from the germline V gene (reference sequence).

The chain has TRBV7-9 and TRBJ2-1; 8 nucleotides agree with TRBD1. Trimming removed 5 bases from V and 7 bases from J; junction bases left unmatched: 10. The CDR3 is 15 residues long. The germline V gene has CDR1 SEHNR and CDR2 FQNEAQ (reference sequence). The CDR3 sequence is CASSPGQGNKNEQFF. DNA of the CDR3: TGTGCCAGCAGCCCCGGACAGGGTAACAAGAATGAGCAGTTCTTC.

The sample holds a few counts of this clonotype. This rearrangement joins TRBV12-3 or TRBV12-4 to TRBJ2-1; the match to TRBD1 covers 7 bases. The CDR3 runs 15 residues. The ends lost 5 bases at V and 4 bases at J; junction bases unmatched: 8. CDR3 DNA: TGTGCCAGCAGTCCAACGACAGGGAGATACAATGAGCAGTTCTTC. Translating it yields CASSPTTGRYNEQFF.

The chain employs TRBV24-1 and TRBJ2-7; D is possibly TRBD1 (5 bases). Germline values: CDR1 KGHDR, CDR2 SFDVKD. Trimming took off 2 bases at V and 5 bases at J, with 18 bases between the two ends. The CDR3 runs 16 residues. The chain's CDR3 is CATSDSTRVTLDEQYF. The CDR3 coding sequence is TGTGCCACCAGTGATTCTACCAGGGTGACTCTTGACGAGCAGTACTTC.

This clonotype was counted once. CDR3 DNA: TGTGCCAGCAGCCAAGAGATTTCGGCTACCTCCTACAATGAGCAGTTCTTC. Its protein is CASSQEISATSYNEQFF. The rearrangement uses TRBV4-2 and TRBJ2-1, with unresolved D. V gave up 0 bases and J gave up 0 bases, with 12 bases separating them. The CDR3 totals 17 residues. Germline V gene data show CDR1 as LGHNA and CDR2 as YNFKEQ.

This chain links TRBV29-1 with TRBJ1-1; maybe TRBD1 (6 bases). CDR3 length equals 12 residues. Looked up from germline, CDR1 is SQVTM and CDR2 is ANQGSEA. Trimming took 5 bases from V and 4 from J, leaving 11 bases between them. CDR3 nucleotides: TGCAGCGTTACCCGGGGGGCCACTGAAGCTTTCTTT. The encoded protein is CSVTRGATEAFF. Full variable domain (rest looked up from reference TRBV29-1 and TRBJ1-1): SAVISQKPSRDICQRGTSLTIQCQVDSQVTMMFWYRQQPGQSLTLIATANQGSEATYESGFVIDKFPISRPNLTFSTLTVSNMSPEDSSIYLCSVTRGATEAFFGQGTRLTVV.

This clonotype was seen a handful of times. This chain joins TRBV6-6 and TRBJ2-7; D gene uncertain. CDR3 length: 12 residues. Looked up from germline, CDR1 is MNHNY and CDR2 is SVGAGI (reference sequence). V was trimmed by 7 bases and J by 2 bases, leaving 9 bases between them. CDR3 nucleotides: TGTGCCAGCATCTCGGAGACCTACGAGCAGTACTTC. Translation gives CASISETYEQYF.

This clonotype was counted many times. The chain joins TRBV4-3 to TRBJ2-5; D may be TRBD1 (6 bases). CDR1 is LGHNA and CDR2 is YSLEER in the germline V gene. The CDR3 loop spans 14 amino acids. Trimming left V 0 bases short and J 5 bases short, with 10 bases between. This chain's CDR3 is CASSQDPGAETQYF. DNA of the CDR3: TGCGCCAGCAGCCAAGATCCAGGGGCTGAGACCCAGTACTTC.

This clonotype was detected many times. The rearrangement uses TRBV6-1 and TRBJ2-7; 9 nucleotides line up with TRBD1. The V and J ends lost 5 bases and 4 bases, in that order; junction bases with no gene match: 12. The germline V gene has CDR1 MNHNS and CDR2 SASEGT. CDR3 length: 16 amino acids. The CDR3 region has the DNA TGTGCCAGCAGTACCAATACCGGACAGGGGAGGTACGAGCAGTACTTC. The encoded protein is CASSTNTGQGRYEQYF.

This clonotype was counted a few times. The chain recombines TRBV15 with TRBJ2-7, with D unresolved. Trimming left V 8 bases short and J 4 bases short, with 12 bases between. CDR3 size: 12 residues. CDR1 is LNHNV, CDR2 YYDKDF, per germline (reference sequence). CDR3 residues: CATGVRDYEQYF. The CDR3 nucleotides read TGTGCCACCGGGGTTCGTGATTACGAGCAGTACTTC.

This chain joins TRBV12-3 or TRBV12-4 and TRBJ1-1, with D uncertain. Deletions cut 6 bases from V and 4 bases from J, with 15 bases between. CDR3 length equals 14 residues. The CDR3 sequence is CASRPLAEVTEAFF. In DNA, the CDR3 is TGTGCCAGCAGACCCCTAGCCGAGGTCACTGAAGCTTTCTTT.

This clonotype appeared a few times. The DNA of the CDR3 is TGTGCCAGTGGCCCGGGGAACACTGAAGCTTTCTTT. Amino acid sequence: CASGPGNTEAFF. The chain has TRBV19 and TRBJ1-1; no definite D call. CDR3 length equals 12 residues. V was trimmed by 8 bases and J by 1 base, leaving 8 bases between them. The germline CDR1 and CDR2 sequences are LNHDA and SQIVND (reference sequence).

The J gene is TRBJ1-1, the V gene TRBV6-5; D gene ambiguous. CDR3 length: 15 amino acids. From germline, CDR1 is MNHEY and CDR2 SVGAGI. With 6 bases removed from V and 1 base from J, the gap between germline ends came to 15 bases. CDR3 sequence reads: CASRQISNSNTEAFF. Here the CDR3 DNA reads TGTGCCAGCAGACAGATATCGAACTCGAACACTGAAGCTTTCTTT.

This clonotype has more than one count but fewer than ten. V and J are TRBV6-5 and TRBJ2-3; D possibly corresponds to TRBD2 (7 bases). Germline values: CDR1 MNHEY, CDR2 SVGAGI. The CDR3 spans 16 residues. With 0 bases removed from V and 0 bases from J, the gap between germline ends came to 10 bases. This chain's CDR3 is CASSYSGGASTDTQYF. The CDR3 bases are TGTGCCAGCAGTTACTCGGGGGGGGCCAGCACAGATACGCAGTATTTT.

A few counts support this clonotype. V is TRBV3-1 and J is TRBJ2-1; D tentatively fits TRBD1 or TRBD2 (5 bases each). The germline CDR1 and CDR2 sequences are LGHDT and YNNKEL (reference sequence). CDR3 size: 13 residues. Trimming left V 4 bases short and J 5 bases short, with 9 bases between. CDR3 nucleotide sequence: TGTGCCAGCAGCCGCCGGGGCGACAATGAGCAGTTCTTC. It encodes CASSRRGDNEQFF.

The chain joins TRBV7-2 to TRBJ2-1; TRBD2 matches 8 bases. Germline loops: CDR1 SGHTA, CDR2 FQGNSA. CDR3 length: 16 residues. Losses at the gene ends were 2 bases for V and 8 bases for J; bases not matched to a gene: 11. The CDR3 nucleotides are TGTGCCAGCAGCTTACTATCCGGGGGGGCCTCCTATGAGCAGTTCTTC. Its translation is CASSLLSGGASYEQFF.

This clonotype was found a few times. This chain uses TRBV11-3 with TRBJ2-1; a weak D match, TRBD1 (5 bases). CDR1 and CDR2 from the germline V gene are SGHNT and YENEEA. Trimming took off 1 base at V and 4 bases at J, with 11 bases between the two ends. This CDR3 has 15 amino acids. CDR3: CASSLAPQGYNEQFF. The CDR3 bases are TGTGCCAGCAGCTTAGCCCCCCAGGGATACAATGAGCAGTTCTTC.

This clonotype was detected a few times. The rearrangement joins TRBV7-8 to TRBJ1-3; no reliable D call. CDR1 and CDR2 (germline): SGHVS, FQNEAQ. Trimming left V 0 bases short and J 0 bases short, with 3 bases between. The CDR3 consists of 14 residues. CDR3 sequence reads: CASSLATSGNTIYF. The CDR3 region has the DNA TGTGCCAGCAGCTTAGCTACCTCTGGAAACACCATATATTTT.

This clonotype came up a few times. This chain connects TRBV25-1 to TRBJ1-2; 7 nucleotides line up with TRBD1. Germline-derived CDR1 and CDR2 are MGHDK and SYGVNS. With 4 bases clipped from V and 1 base from J, the junction kept 6 bases outside the gene matches. This CDR3 contains 15 residues. Here the CDR3 DNA reads TGTGCCAGCAGTGCGTTGACAGGGCTTAACTATGGCTACACCTTC. Amino acids: CASSALTGLNYGYTF.

This clonotype occurred a few times. The chain is built from TRBV12-3 or TRBV12-4 and TRBJ1-3; D call uncertain. Trimming pared 3 bases from V and 3 bases from J, leaving 12 bases between. The length of the CDR3 is 15 residues. Here the CDR3 DNA reads TGTGCCAGCAGTTTGGGAGGCCGGGTTGGAAACACCATATATTTT. Translated, it gives CASSLGGRVGNTIYF.